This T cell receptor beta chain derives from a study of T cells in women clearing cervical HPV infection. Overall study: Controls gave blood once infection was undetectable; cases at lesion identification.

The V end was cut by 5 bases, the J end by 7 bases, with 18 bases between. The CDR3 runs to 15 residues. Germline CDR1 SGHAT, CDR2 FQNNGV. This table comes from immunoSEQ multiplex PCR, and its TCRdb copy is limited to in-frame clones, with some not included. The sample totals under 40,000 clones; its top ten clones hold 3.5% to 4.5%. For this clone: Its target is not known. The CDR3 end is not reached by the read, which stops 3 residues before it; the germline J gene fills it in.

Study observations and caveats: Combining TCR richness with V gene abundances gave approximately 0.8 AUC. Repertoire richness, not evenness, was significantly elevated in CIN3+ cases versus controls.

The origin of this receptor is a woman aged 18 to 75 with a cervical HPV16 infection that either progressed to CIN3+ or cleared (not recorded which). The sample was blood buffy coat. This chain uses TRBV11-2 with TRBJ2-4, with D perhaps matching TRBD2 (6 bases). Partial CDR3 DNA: TGTGCCAGCAGCCATATTTCCGGGACTGGTAACATT. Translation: CASSHISGTGNI. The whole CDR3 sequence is CASSHISGTGNIQYF.